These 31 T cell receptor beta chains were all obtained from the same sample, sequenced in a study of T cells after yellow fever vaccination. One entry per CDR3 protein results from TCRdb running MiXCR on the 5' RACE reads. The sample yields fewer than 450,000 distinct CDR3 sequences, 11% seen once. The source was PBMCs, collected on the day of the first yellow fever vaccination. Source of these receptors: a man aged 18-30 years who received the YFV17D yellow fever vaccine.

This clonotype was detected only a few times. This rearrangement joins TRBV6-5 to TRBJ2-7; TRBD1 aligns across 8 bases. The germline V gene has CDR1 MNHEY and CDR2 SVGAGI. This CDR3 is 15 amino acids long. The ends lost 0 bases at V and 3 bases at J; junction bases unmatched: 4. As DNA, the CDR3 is TGTGCCAGCAGTTACTCGCAGGGGGCACTCTACGAGCAGTACTTC. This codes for CASSYSQGALYEQYF.

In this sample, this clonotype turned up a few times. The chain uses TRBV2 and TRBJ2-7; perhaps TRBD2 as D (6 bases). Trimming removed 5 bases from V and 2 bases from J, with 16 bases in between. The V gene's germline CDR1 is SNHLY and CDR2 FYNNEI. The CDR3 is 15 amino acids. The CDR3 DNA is TGTGCCAGCAGTCACGTTAGCGGATCCCCCTACGAGCAGTACTTC. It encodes CASSHVSGSPYEQYF.

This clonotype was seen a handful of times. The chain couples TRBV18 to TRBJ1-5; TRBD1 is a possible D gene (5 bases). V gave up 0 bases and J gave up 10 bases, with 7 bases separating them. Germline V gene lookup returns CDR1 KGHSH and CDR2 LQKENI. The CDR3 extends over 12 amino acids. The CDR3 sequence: CASSPPQGPQHF. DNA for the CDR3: TGTGCCAGCTCACCACCGCAGGGTCCCCAGCATTTT.

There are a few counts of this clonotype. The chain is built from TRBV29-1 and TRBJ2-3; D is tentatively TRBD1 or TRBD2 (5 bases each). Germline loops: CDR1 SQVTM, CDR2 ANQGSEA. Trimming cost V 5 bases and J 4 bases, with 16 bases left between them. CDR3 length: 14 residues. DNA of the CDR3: TGCAGCGTTCGGGGCGAGGGGCGCGCAGATACGCAGTATTTT. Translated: CSVRGEGRADTQYF.

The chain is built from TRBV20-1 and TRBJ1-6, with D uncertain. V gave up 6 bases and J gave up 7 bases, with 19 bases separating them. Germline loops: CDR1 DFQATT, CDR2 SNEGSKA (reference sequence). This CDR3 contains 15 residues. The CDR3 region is CSAKREISLNSPLHF. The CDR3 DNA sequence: TGCAGTGCGAAAAGGGAAATCTCACTGAATTCACCCCTCCACTTT.

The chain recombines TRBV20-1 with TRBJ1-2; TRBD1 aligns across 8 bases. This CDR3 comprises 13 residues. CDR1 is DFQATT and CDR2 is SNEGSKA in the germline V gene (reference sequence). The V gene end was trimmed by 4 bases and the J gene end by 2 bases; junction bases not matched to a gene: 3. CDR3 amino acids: CSATGGLNYGYTF. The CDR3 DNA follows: TGCAGTGCTACAGGGGGCTTAAACTATGGCTACACCTTC.

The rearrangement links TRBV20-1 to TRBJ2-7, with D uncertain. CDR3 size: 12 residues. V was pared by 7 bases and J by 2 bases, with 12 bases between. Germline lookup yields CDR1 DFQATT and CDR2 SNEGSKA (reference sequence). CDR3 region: CSVLRGPYEQYF. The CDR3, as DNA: TGCAGTGTCCTAAGAGGACCCTACGAGCAGTACTTC.

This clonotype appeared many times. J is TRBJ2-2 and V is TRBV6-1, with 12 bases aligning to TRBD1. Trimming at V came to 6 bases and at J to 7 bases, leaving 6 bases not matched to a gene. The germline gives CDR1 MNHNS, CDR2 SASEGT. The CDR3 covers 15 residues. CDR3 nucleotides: TGTGCCAGCAGCTTCCGGGACAGGGGGCGCGGGGAGCTGTTTTTT. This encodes CASSFRDRGRGELFF.

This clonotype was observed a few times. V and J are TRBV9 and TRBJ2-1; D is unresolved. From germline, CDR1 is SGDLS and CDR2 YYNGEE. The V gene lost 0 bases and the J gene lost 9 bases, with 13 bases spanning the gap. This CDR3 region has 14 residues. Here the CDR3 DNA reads TGTGCCAGCAGCGTAGCTGCTCCGGACGGTGAGCAGTTCTTC. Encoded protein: CASSVAAPDGEQFF.

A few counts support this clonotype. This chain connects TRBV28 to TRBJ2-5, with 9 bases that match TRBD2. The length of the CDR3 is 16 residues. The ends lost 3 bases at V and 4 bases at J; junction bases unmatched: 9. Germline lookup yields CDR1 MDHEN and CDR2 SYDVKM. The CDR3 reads CASSFYRGGARETQYF. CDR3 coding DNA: TGTGCCAGCAGTTTCTATCGCGGGGGGGCTCGAGAGACCCAGTACTTC.

DNA for the CDR3: TGTGCCAGCAGCCAAGATCCCCTCCTATTAACAGATACGCAGTATTTT. Encoded protein: CASSQDPLLLTDTQYF. The rearrangement joins TRBV4-2 to TRBJ2-3; D gene unclear. V was clipped by 0 bases and J by 3 bases, with 13 bases between them. From germline, CDR1 is LGHNA and CDR2 YNFKEQ. The CDR3 covers 16 residues.

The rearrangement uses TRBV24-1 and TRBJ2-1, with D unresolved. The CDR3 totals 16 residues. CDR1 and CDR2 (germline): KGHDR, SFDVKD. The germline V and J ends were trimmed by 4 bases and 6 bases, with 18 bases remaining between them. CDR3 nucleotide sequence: TGTGCCACCAGTGACCGGCGGTTTAGTACCTTCAATGAGCAGTTCTTC. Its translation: CATSDRRFSTFNEQFF.

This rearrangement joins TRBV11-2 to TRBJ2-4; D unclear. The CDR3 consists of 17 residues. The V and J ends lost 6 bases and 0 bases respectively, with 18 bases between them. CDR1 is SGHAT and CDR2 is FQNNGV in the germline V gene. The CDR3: CASRGIRRTLAKNIQYF. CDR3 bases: TGTGCCAGCAGGGGGATTAGACGCACTCTAGCCAAAAACATTCAGTACTTC.

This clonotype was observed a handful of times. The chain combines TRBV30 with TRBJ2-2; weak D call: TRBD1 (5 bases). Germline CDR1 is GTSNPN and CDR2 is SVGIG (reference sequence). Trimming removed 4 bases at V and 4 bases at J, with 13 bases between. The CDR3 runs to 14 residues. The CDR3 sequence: CAWNRGHLTGELFF. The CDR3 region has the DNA TGTGCCTGGAATCGAGGACATCTCACCGGGGAGCTGTTTTTT.

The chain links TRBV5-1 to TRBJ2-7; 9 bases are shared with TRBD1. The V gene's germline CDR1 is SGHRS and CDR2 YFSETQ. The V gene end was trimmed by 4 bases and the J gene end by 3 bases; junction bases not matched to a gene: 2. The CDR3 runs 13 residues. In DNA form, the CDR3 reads TGCGCCAGCAGCAAGGGACAGGGCTACGAGCAGTACGTC. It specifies CASSKGQGYEQYV.

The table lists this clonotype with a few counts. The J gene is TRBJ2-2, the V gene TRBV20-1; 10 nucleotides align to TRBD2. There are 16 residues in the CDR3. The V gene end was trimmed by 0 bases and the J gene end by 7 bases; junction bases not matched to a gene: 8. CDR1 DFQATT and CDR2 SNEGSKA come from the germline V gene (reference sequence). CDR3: CSARDPRSGGDGELFF. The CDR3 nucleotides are TGCAGTGCTAGAGACCCAAGGAGCGGGGGGGACGGGGAGCTGTTTTTT.

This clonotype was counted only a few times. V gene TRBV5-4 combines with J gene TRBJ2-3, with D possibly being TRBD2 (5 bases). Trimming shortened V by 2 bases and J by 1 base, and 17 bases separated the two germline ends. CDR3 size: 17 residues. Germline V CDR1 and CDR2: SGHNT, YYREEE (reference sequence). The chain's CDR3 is CASSFGVGTRGTDTQYF. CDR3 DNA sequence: TGTGCCAGCAGCTTTGGGGTCGGCACTAGAGGCACAGATACGCAGTATTTT.

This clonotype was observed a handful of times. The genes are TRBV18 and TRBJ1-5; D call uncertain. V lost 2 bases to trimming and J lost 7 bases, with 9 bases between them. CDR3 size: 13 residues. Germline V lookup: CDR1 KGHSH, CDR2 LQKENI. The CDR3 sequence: CASSPGGQQPQHF. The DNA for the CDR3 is TGTGCCAGCTCACCAGGAGGGCAACAGCCCCAGCATTTT.

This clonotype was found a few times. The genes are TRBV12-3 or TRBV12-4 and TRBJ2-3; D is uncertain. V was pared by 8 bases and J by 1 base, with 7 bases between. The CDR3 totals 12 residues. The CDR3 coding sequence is TGTGCCAGCGAAACCGGCACAGATACGCAGTATTTT. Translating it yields CASETGTDTQYF.

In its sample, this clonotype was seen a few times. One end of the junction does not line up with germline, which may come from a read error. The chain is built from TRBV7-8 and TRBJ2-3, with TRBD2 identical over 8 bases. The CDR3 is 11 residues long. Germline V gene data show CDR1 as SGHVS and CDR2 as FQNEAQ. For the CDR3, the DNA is TGCGCTTCGGGGGGGAGGGATACGCAGTATTTT. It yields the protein CASGGRDTQYF.

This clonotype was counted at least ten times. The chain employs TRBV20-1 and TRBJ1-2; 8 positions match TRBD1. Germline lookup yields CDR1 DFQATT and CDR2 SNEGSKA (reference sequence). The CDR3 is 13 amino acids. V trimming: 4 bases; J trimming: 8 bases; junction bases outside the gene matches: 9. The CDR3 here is CSATSGTGSGYTF. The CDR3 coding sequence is TGCAGTGCTACATCCGGGACAGGATCCGGCTACACCTTC.

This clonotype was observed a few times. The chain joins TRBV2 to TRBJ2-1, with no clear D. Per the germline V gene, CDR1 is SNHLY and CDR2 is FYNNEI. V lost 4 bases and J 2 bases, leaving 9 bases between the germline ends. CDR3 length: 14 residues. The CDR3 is CASSVGAPYNEQFF. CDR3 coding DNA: TGTGCCAGCAGTGTAGGAGCGCCCTACAATGAGCAGTTCTTC.

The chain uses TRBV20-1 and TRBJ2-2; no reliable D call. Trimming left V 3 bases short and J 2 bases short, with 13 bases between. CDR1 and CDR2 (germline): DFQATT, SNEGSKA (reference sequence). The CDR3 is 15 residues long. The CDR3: CSASLHASNTGELFF. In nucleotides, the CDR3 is TGCAGTGCTAGTCTTCATGCCAGTAACACCGGGGAGCTGTTTTTT.

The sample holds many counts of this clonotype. CDR3: CASSVTGSSYEQYV. Written as DNA, the CDR3 is TGTGCCAGCAGCGTCACCGGGTCGTCCTACGAGCAGTACGTC. The chain recombines TRBV5-5 with TRBJ2-7; the D is unclear. CDR3 length: 14 residues. Per germline, CDR1 SGHKS and CDR2 YYEKEE (reference sequence). V lost 4 bases, J lost 1 base, and 12 bases lay in between.

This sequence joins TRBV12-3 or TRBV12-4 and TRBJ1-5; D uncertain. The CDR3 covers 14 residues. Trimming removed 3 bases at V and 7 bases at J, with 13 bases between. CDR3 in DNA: TGTGCCAGCAGTTTGTACGGGTCATTCCAGCCCCAGCATTTT. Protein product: CASSLYGSFQPQHF.

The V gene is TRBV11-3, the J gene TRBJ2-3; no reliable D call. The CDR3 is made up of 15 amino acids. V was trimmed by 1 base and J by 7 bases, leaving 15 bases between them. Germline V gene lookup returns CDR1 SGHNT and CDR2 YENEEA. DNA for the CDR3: TGTGCCAGCAGCTTAGGTCCCGACCCTGGACATACGCAGTATTTT. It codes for CASSLGPDPGHTQYF. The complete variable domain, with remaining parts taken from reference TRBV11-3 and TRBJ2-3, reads EAGVVQSPRYKIIEKKQPVAFWCNPISGHNTLYWYLQNLGQGPELLIRYENEEAVDDSQLPKDRFSAERLKGVDSTLKIQPAELGDSAVYLCASSLGPDPGHTQYFGPGTRLTVL.

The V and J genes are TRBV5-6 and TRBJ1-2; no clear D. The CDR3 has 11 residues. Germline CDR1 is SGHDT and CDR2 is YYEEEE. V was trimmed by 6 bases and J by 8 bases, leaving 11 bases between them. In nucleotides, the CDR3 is TGTGCCAGCACGCAAATCGGGGGCTACACCTTC. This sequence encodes CASTQIGGYTF.

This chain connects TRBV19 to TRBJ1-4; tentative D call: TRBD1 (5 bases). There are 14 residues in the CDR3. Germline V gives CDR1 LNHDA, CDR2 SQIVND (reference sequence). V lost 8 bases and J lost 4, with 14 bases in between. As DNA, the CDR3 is TGTGCCAGTGCGGAGCAGGGACTTAATGAAAAACTGTTTTTT. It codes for CASAEQGLNEKLFF. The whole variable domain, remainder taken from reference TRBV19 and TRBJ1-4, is DGGITQSPKYLFRKEGQNVTLSCEQNLNHDAMYWYRQDPGQGLRLIYYSQIVNDFQKGDIAEGYSVSREKKESFPLTVTSAQKNPTAFYLCASAEQGLNEKLFFGSGTQLSVL.

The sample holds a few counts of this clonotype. CDR3 protein: CASRSGQFSSYEQYV. The CDR3 nucleotides are TGTGCCAGCAGGTCGGGACAATTCAGCTCCTACGAGCAGTACGTC. The rearrangement links TRBV28 to TRBJ2-7; possibly TRBD1 for D (6 bases). CDR3 length: 15 residues. Germline V gene data show CDR1 as MDHEN and CDR2 as SYDVKM. V gave up 6 bases and J gave up 0 bases, with 15 bases separating them.

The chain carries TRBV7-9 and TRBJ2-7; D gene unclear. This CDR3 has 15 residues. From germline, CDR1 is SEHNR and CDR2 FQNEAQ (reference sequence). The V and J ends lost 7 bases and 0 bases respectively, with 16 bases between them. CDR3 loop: CASMGVGQSSYEQYF. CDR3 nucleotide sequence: TGTGCCAGCATGGGCGTGGGCCAGAGCTCCTACGAGCAGTACTTC.

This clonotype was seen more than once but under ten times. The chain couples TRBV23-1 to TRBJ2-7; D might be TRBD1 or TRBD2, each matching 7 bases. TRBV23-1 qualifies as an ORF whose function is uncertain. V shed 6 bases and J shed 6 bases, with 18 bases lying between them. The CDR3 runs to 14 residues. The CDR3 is CASRGDREGGEQYV. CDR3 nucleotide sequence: TGCGCCAGCAGGGGTGACAGGGAGGGCGGCGAGCAGTACGTC.